The entry below describes one T cell receptor beta chain. This entry belongs to a study of blood T cells in healthy people across ages. CDR3 length: 14 amino acids. J lost 3 bases, V lost 7 bases, and 7 bases had no gene match. Germline CDR1 reads MNHNY; CDR2 reads SVGAGI (reference sequence). Next came a second PCR, run for about 6 to 11 cycles, which used a sample-barcoded 5' primer along with a J-beta primer mix. In TCRdb, the 5' RACE reads were re-called with MiXCR into one record per CDR3 protein. The data show approximately 810,000 distinct CDR3 sequences, about 28% seen once. Sequenced material: blood. This chain uses TRBV6-6 with TRBJ1-2; 8 bases line up with TRBD1. This receptor was identified in a woman older than 75 in good health. This chain's CDR3 is CASNGGRGHYGYTF. In nucleotides, the CDR3 is TGTGCCAGCAACGGGGGCAGGGGGCACTATGGCTACACCTTC.